The subject of this entry is one TCR beta chain. What it binds is unknown. The sample is drawn from a study of blood T cells in healthy people across ages. The sample providers were healthy Caucasian people from Russia, aged roughly 6 to 95. With each sample, at least 5.5 micrograms of total RNA were extracted. Study results and limitations: Greater diversity and more naive CD4+ cells were seen in long-lived donors than in aged donors.

Unmatched junction bases numbered 7, after V lost 1 base and J lost 3 bases. This CDR3 region has 17 residues. Looked up from germline, CDR1 is SQVTM and CDR2 is ANQGSEA. The use of a sample-barcoded 5' primer and a J-beta primer mix characterized a second PCR of roughly 7 to 11 cycles. Individual samples furnished no less than 2.5 million CDR3-containing paired-end reads apiece. TCRdb fed the 5' RACE reads into MiXCR, producing one record per CDR3 protein. The data contain approximately 800,000 distinct CDR3 sequences, 45% to 70% of them singletons. Material: blood. This TCR was sampled from a man between 35 and 55 years old in good health. The chain combines TRBV29-1 with TRBJ2-1, with 12 bases identical to TRBD2. The CDR3 DNA is TGCAGCGTTGAAGGGCTAGCGGGAGGGAAAGGCTACAATGAGCAGTTCTTC. The encoded protein is CSVEGLAGGKGYNEQFF.